This T cell receptor (beta chain) was identified in a study of regulatory T cells in long-lasting Graves disease. Study-level findings and limits: Accuracy could have been hurt by small sample size.

This clonotype was seen many times. Its target is unknown. The CDR3 is made up of 15 amino acids. Looked up from germline, CDR1 is SGHRS and CDR2 is YFSETQ. The V gene end was trimmed by 4 bases and the J gene end by 7 bases; junction bases not matched to a gene: 5. As to time point: newly diagnosed GD, antithyroid drugs for less than 3 months. PBMC RNA was the source of the TCR library. Sequencing libraries for TCR beta were prepared with iRepertoire HTBI primers and Arm-PCR of CDR3 regions. MiXCR was run by TCRdb on the multiplex PCR reads, yielding one entry per CDR3 protein. The data show about 210,000 distinct CDR3 sequences, around 19% seen once. These records were also assigned to another study, of T cells in Graves' hyperthyroidism and ophthalmopathy.

The genes are TRBV5-1 and TRBJ2-2; 12 nucleotides align to TRBD2. This receptor was taken from a woman aged 30 to 39 with Graves disease. Sequencing was performed on peripheral blood mononuclear cells (PBMCs), taken at new diagnosis, from a patient treated with antithyroid drugs. CDR3 DNA sequence: TGCGCCAGCAGCCTGACTAGCGGGAGTGTCGGGGAGCTGTTTTTT. This sequence encodes CASSLTSGSVGELFF.